The entry below describes one T cell receptor beta chain. The antigen is not known. This sample was taken from a study of T cells after posttransplantation cyclophosphamide. Trimming took 2 bases from V and 2 from J, leaving 9 bases between them. Germline CDR1 reads SEHNR; CDR2 reads FQNEAQ (reference sequence). The CDR3 has 14 residues. Measured with immunoSEQ multiplex PCR; TCRdb has only the in-frame clones, and not every one. The sample records about 52,000 clones, around 94% being singletons. Whole-study results and caveats: Later post-transplant blood repertoires were often dominated by donor CD8+ memory clones. TRB clonality was highly associated with recipient CMV seropositivity and reactivation. Skin or GI-infiltrating T cells shared few TRB sequences with blood.

On the day of bone marrow donation, the related graft donor provided peripheral blood. This clonotype originated in a woman aged 25 to 39 in good health and a related stem cell transplant donor. V usage is TRBV7-9 and J usage is TRBJ2-5; D unresolved. The sequenced sample consisted of PBMCs. DNA of the CDR3: TGTGCCAGCAGCTTAAGTCTATTACAAGAGACCCAGTACTTC. Translating gives CASSLSLLQETQYF.